The clone carrying this TCR beta chain has just a few counts. The target antigen is unknown. Unexposed donor CD4+ T cells date from about 2011-2018, before the COVID-19 pandemic. The cells were cultured for about ten days before CD4+ T cells were isolated. PBMCs were plated at around 2.1 million per well in IL-2-containing medium. These data are taken from a study of CD4 T cells in relation to SARS-CoV-2 and coronaviruses. Study details: ViraFEST: approximately 10-day antigen culture of PBMCs, then TCR beta CDR3 sequencing. No peptide or an HIV-1 Nef peptide pool served as negative control. Study conclusions and caveats: Each donor contributed either pre-pandemic or post-infection samples, not both.

The CDR3 loop spans 15 amino acids. With V trimmed by 5 bases and J by 3 bases, 6 bases remained unmatched. The germline CDR1 and CDR2 sequences are SGHTA and FQGTGA. The table came from immunoSEQ multiplex PCR; TCRdb's copy has only in-frame clones and leaves some out. Among 25,000 to 30,000 clones listed, around 67% were seen once. Material for sequencing was CD4+ T cells from PBMCs, cultured in vitro. The chain has TRBV7-3 and TRBJ2-1; 8 nucleotides align to TRBD2. This sequence was found in a human donor in good health. This CDR3 reads CASSPRLANYNEQFF. The CDR3 region has the DNA TGTGCCAGCAGCCCGCGACTAGCGAACTACAATGAGCAGTTCTTC. Variable domain in full (rest from reference TRBV7-3 and TRBJ2-1): GAGVSQTPSNKVTEKGKYVELRCDPISGHTALYWYRQSLGQGPEFLIYFQGTGAADDSGLPNDRFFAVRPEGSVSTLKIQRTERGDSAVYLCASSPRLANYNEQFFGPGTRLTVL.